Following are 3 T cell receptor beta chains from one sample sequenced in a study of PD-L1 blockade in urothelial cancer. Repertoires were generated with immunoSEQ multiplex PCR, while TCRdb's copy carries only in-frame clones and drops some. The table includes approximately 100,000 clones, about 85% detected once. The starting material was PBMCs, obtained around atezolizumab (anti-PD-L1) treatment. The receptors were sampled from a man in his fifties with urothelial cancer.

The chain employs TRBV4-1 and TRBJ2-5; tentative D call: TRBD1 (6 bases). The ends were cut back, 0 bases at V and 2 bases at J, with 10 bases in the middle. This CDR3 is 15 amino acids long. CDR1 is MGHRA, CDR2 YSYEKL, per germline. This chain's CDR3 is CASSQEGRGQETQYF. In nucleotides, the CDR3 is TGCGCCAGCAGCCAAGAGGGAAGGGGGCAAGAGACCCAGTACTTC.

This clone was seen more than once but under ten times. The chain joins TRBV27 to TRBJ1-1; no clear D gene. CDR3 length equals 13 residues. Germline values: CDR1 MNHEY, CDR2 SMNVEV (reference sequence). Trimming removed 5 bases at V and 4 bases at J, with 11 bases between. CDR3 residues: CASSTRPSTEAFF. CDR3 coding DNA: TGTGCCAGCAGTACACGGCCTAGCACTGAAGCTTTCTTT.

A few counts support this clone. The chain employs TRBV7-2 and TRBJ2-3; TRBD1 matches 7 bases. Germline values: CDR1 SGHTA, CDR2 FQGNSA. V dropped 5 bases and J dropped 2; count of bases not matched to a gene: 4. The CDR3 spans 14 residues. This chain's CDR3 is CASSPGQATDTQYF. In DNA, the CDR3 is TGTGCCAGCAGCCCAGGACAGGCCACAGATACGCAGTATTTT.